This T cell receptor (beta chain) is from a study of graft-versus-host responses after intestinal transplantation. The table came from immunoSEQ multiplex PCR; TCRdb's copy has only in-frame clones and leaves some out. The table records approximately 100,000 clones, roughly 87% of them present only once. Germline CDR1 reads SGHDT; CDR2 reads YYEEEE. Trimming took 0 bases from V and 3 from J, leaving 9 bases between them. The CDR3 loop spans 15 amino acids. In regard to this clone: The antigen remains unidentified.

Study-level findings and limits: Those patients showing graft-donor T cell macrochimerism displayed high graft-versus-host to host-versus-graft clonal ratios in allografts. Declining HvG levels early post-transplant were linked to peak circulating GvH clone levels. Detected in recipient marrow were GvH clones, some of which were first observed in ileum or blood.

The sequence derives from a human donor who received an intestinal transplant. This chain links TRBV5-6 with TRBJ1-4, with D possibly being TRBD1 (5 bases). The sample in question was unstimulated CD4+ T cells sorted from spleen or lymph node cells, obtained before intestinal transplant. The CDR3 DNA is TGTGCCAGCAGCTTGGAGGGGCGGGCTAATGAAAAACTGTTTTTT. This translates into CASSLEGRANEKLFF.